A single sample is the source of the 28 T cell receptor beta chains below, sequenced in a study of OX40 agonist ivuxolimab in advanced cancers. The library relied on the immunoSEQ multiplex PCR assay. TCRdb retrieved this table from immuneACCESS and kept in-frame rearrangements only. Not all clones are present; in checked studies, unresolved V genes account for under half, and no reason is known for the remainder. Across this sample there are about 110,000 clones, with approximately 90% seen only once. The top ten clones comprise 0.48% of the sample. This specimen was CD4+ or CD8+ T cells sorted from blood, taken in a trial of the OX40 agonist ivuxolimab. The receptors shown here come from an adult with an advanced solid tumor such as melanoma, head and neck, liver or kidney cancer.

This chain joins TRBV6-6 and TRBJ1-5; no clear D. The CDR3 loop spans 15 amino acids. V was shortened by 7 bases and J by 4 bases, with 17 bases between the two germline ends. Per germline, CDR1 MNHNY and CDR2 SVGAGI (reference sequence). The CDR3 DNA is TGTGCCAGCAAAAGGACGGGCAGTGGGAATCAGCCCCAGCATTTT. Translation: CASKRTGSGNQPQHF.

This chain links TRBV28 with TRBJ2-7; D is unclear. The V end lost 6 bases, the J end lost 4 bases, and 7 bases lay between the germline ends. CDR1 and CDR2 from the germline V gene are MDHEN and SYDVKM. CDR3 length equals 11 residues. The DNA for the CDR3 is TGTGCCAGCAGCCGAGTATACGAGCAGTACTTC. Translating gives CASSRVYEQYF.

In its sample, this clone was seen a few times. In nucleotides, the CDR3 is TGTGCCAGCAGTGAGGTCACCATTATTTCACCCCTCCACTTT. Residues: CASSEVTIISPLHF. The rearrangement joins TRBV2 to TRBJ1-6, with D unclear. Germline values: CDR1 SNHLY, CDR2 FYNNEI. Deletions cut 3 bases from V and 9 bases from J, with 12 bases between. The CDR3 has 14 amino acids. Drawing the rest from reference TRBV2 and TRBJ1-6, the complete variable domain is EPEVTQTPSHQVTQMGQEVILRCVPISNHLYFYWYRQILGQKVEFLVSFYNNEISEKSEIFDDQFSVERPDGSNFTLKIRSTKLEDSAMYFCASSEVTIISPLHFGNGTRLTVT.

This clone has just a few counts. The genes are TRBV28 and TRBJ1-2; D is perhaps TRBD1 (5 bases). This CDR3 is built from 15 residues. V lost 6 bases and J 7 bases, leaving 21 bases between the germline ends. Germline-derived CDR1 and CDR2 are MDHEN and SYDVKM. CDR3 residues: CASRYPEQEVGGYTF. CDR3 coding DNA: TGTGCCAGCAGGTATCCCGAACAGGAGGTGGGTGGCTACACCTTC.

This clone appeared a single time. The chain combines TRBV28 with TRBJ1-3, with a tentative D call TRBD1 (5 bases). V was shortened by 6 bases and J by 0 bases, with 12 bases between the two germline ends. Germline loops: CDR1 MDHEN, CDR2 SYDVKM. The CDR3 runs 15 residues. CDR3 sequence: CASSGGVISGNTIYF. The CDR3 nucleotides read TGTGCCAGCAGCGGGGGGGTAATCTCTGGAAACACCATATATTTT.

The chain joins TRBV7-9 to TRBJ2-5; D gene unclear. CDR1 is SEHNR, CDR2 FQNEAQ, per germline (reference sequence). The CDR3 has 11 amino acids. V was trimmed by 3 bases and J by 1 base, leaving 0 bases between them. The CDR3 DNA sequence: TGTGCCAGCAGCTTCCAAGAGACCCAGTACTTC. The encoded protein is CASSFQETQYF.

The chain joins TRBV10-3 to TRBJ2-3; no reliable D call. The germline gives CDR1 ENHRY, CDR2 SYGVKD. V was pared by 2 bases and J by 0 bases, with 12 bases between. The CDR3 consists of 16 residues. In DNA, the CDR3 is TGTGCCATCAGTGAGGGTGGCAGAAAAAGCACAGATACGCAGTATTTT. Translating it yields CAISEGGRKSTDTQYF.

The CDR3 nucleotides read TGTGCCAGCAGTTTACTGGCTAGCGGGGGGGGTTTAGCCAAAAACATTCAGTACTTC. This gives the protein CASSLLASGGGLAKNIQYF. The chain employs TRBV28 and TRBJ2-4, with 12 nucleotides matching TRBD2. The junction had 8 bases not matched to a gene; V was cut back by 2 bases and J by 0 bases. Germline-derived CDR1 and CDR2 are MDHEN and SYDVKM. The length of the CDR3 is 19 residues. Using reference TRBV28 and TRBJ2-4 for the parts outside the CDR3, the full variable domain is DVKVTQSSRYLVKRTGEKVFLECVQDMDHENMFWYRQDPGLGLRLIYFSYDVKMKEKGDIPEGYSVSREKKERFSLILESASTNQTSMYLCASSLLASGGGLAKNIQYFGAGTRLSVL.

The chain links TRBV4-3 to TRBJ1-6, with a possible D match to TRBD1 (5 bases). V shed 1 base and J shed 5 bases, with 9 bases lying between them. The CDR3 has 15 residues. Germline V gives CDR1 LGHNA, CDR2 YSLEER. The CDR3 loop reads CASSQAGGNNSPLHF. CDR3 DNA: TGCGCCAGCAGCCAAGCGGGGGGAAATAATTCACCCCTCCACTTT.

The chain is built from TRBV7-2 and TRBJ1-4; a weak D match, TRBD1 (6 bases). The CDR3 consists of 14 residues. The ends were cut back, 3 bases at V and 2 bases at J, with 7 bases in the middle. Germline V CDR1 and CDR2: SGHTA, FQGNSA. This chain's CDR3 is CASSFQGTNEKLFF. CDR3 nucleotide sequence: TGTGCCAGCAGCTTTCAGGGGACTAATGAAAAACTGTTTTTT.

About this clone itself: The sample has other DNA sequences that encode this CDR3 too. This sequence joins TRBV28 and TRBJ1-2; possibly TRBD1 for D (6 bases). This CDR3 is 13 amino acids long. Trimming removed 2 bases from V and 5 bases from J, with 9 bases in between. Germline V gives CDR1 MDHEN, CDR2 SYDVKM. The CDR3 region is CASSLGQGYGYTF. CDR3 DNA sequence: TGTGCCAGCAGTTTAGGTCAGGGGTATGGCTACACCTTC.

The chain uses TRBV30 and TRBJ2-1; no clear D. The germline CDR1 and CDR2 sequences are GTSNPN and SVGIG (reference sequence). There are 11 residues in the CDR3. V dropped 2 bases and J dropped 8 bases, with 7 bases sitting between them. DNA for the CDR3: TGTGCCTGGAGTAGTTACCATGAGCAGTTCTTC. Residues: CAWSSYHEQFF.

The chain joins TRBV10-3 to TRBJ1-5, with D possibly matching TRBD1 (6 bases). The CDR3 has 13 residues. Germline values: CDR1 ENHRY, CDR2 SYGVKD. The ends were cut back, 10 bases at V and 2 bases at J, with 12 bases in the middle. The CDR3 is CATMDSRNQPQHF. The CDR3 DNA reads TGTGCCACCATGGACAGCCGCAATCAGCCCCAGCATTTT.

The CDR3: CAWAGQASSGANVLTF. The DNA for the CDR3 is TGTGCCTGGGCGGGACAGGCGAGCTCTGGGGCCAACGTCCTGACTTTC. The genes are TRBV30 and TRBJ2-6; TRBD1 matches at 8 bases. J lost 0 bases, V lost 5 bases, and 6 bases had no gene match. The CDR3 has 16 residues. Germline V CDR1 and CDR2: GTSNPN, SVGIG (reference sequence).

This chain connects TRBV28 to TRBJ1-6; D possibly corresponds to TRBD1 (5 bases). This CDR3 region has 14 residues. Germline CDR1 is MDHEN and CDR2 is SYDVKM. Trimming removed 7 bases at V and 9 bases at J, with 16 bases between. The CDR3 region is CASTFGQASSPLHF. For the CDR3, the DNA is TGTGCCAGCACTTTTGGACAAGCTAGTTCACCCCTCCACTTT.

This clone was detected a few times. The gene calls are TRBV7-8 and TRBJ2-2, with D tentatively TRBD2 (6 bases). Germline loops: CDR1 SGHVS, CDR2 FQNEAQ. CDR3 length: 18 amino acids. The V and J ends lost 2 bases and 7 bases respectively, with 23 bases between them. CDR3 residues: CASSLQRRGVQRDGELFF. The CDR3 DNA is TGTGCCAGCAGCTTACAGCGGCGCGGGGTACAACGAGACGGGGAGCTGTTTTTT.

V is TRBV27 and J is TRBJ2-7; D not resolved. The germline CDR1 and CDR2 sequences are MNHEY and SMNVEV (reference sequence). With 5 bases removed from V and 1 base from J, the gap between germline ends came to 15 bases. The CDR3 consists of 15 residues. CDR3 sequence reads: CASSVISQPSYEQYF. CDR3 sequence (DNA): TGTGCCAGCAGTGTAATTTCACAGCCTTCCTACGAGCAGTACTTC.

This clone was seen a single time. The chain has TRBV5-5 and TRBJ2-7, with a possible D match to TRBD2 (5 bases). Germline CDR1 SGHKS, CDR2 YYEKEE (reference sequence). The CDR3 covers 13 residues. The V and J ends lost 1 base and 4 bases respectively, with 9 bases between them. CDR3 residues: CASSLQRGYEQYF. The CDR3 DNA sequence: TGTGCCAGCAGCTTGCAACGAGGGTACGAGCAGTACTTC.

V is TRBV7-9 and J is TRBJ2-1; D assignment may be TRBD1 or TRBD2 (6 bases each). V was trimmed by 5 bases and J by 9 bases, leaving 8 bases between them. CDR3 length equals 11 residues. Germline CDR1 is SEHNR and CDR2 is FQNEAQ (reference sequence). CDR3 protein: CASSPGAEQFF. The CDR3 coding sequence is TGTGCCAGCAGCCCGGGGGCTGAGCAGTTCTTC.

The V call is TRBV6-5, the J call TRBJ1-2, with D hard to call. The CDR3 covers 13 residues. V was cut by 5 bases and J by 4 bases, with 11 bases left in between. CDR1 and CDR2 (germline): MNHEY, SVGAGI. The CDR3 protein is CASSDGRGYGYTF. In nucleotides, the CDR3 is TGTGCCAGCAGTGACGGGAGAGGCTATGGCTACACCTTC.

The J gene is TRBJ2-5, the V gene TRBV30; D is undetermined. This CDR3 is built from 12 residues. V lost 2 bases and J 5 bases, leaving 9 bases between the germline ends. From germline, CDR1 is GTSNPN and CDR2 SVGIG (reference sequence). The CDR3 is CAWSSLGETQYF. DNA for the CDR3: TGTGCCTGGAGTTCCCTCGGGGAGACCCAGTACTTC.

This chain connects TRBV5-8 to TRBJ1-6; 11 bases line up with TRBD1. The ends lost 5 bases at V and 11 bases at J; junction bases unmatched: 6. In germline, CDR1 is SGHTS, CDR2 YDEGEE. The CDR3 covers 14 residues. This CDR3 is CASRPGTGGPPLHF. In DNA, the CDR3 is TGTGCCAGCAGACCCGGGACAGGGGGGCCACCCCTCCACTTT.

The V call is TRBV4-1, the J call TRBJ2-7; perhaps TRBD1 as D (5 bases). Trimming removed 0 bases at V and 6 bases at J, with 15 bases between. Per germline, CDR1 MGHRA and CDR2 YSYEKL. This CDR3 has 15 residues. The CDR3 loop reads CASSQDGSGWGEQYF. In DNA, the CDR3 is TGCGCCAGCAGCCAAGATGGGTCAGGGTGGGGCGAGCAGTACTTC.

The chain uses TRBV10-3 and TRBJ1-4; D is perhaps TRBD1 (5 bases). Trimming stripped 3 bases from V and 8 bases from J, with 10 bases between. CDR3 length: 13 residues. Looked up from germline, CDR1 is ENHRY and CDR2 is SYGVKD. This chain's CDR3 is CAISDKGREKLFF. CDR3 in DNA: TGTGCCATCAGTGATAAGGGGCGAGAAAAACTGTTTTTT.

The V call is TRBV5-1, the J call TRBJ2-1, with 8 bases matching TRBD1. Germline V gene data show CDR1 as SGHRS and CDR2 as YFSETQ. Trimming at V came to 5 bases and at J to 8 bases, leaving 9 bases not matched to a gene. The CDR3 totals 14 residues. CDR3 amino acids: CASRSRDRRDEQFF. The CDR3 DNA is TGCGCCAGCAGATCCCGGGACAGGCGGGATGAGCAGTTCTTC. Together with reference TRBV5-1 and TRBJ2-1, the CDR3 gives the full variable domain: KAGVTQTPRYLIKTRGQQVTLSCSPISGHRSVSWYQQTPGQGLQFLFEYFSETQRNKGNFPGRFSGRQFSNSRSEMNVSTLELGDSALYLCASRSRDRRDEQFFGPGTRLTVL.

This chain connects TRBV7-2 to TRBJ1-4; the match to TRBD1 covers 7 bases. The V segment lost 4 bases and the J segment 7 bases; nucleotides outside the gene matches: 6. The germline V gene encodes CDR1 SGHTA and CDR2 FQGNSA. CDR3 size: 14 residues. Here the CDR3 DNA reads TGTGCCAGCAGCTCGGGCGCAGGGGGTGAAAAACTGTTTTTT. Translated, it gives CASSSGAGGEKLFF. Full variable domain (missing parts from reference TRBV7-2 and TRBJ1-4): GAGVSQSPSNKVTEKGKDVELRCDPISGHTALYWYRQSLGQGLEFLIYFQGNSAPDKSGLPSDRFSAERTGGSVSTLTIQRTQQEDSAVYLCASSSGAGGEKLFFGSGTQLSVL.

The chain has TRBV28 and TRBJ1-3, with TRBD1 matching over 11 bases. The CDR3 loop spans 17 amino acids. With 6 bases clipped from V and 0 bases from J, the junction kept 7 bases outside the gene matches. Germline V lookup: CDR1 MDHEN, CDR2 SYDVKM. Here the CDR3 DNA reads TGTGCCAGCAGAACCCAGGGACAGGGGGTCTCTGGAAACACCATATATTTT. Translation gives CASRTQGQGVSGNTIYF.

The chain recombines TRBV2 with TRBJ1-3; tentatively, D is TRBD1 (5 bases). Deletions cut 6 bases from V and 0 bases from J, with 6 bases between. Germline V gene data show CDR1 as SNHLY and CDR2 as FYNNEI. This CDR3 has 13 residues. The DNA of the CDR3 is TGTGCCAGCAGGGGGCCCTCTGGAAACACCATATATTTT. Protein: CASRGPSGNTIYF.